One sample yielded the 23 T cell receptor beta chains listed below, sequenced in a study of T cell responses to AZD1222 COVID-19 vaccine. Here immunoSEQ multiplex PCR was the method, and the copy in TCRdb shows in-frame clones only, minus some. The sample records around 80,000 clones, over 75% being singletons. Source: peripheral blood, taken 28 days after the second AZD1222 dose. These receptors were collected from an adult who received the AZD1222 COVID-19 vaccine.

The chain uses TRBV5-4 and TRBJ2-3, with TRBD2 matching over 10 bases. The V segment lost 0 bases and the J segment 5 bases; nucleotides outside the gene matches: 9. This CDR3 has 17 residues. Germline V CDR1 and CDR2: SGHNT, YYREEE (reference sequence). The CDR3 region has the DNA TGTGCCAGCAGCTTGGCCGGAAAAGCGGGGGGGAAAGATACGCAGTATTTT. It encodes CASSLAGKAGGKDTQYF.

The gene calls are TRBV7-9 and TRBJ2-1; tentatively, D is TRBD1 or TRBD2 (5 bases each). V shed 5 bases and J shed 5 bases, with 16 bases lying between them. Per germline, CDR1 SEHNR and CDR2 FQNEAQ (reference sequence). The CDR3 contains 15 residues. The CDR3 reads CASSPRDGTDNEQFF. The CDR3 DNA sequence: TGTGCCAGCAGCCCCCGGGACGGGACCGACAATGAGCAGTTCTTC.

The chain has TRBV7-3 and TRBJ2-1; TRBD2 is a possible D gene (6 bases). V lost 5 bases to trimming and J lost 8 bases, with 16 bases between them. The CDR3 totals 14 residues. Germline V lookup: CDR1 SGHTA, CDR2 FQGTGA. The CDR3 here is CASSPFGGAYEQFF. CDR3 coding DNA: TGTGCCAGCAGCCCTTTCGGGGGTGCCTATGAGCAGTTCTTC.

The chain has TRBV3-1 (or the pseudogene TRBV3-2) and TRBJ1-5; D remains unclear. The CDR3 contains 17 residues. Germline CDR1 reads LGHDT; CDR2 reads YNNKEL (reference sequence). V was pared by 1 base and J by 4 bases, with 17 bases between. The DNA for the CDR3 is TGTGCCAGCAGCCAAGTGCTTGGCCGGAATCTTAATCAGCCCCAGCATTTT. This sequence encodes CASSQVLGRNLNQPQHF.

The CDR3 reads CASSSQGMTGGFGYTF. CDR3 DNA: TGTGCCAGCAGTTCCCAGGGAATGACAGGGGGATTTGGCTACACCTTC. The rearrangement links TRBV28 to TRBJ1-2, with 9 bases identical to TRBD1. CDR3 length: 16 residues. Per the germline V gene, CDR1 is MDHEN and CDR2 is SYDVKM. V gave up 4 bases and J gave up 7 bases; unmatched junction bases: 13.

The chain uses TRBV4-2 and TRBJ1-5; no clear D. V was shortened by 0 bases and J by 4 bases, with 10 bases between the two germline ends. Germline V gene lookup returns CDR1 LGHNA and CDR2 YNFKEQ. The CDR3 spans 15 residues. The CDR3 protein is CASSQDSYGNQPQHF. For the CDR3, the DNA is TGTGCCAGCAGCCAAGATTCATATGGGAATCAGCCCCAGCATTTT.

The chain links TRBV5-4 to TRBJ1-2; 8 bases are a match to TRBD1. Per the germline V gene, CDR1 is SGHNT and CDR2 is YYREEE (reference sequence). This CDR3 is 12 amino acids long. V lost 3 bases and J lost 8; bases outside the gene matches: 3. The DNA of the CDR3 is TGTGCCAGCAGCTACGACAGGGGCGGCTACACCTTC. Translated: CASSYDRGGYTF. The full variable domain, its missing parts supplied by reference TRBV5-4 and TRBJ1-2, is ETGVTQSPTHLIKTRGQQVTLRCSSQSGHNTVSWYQQALGQGPQFIFQYYREEENGRGNFPPRFSGLQFPNYSSELNVNALELDDSALYLCASSYDRGGYTFGSGTRLTVV.

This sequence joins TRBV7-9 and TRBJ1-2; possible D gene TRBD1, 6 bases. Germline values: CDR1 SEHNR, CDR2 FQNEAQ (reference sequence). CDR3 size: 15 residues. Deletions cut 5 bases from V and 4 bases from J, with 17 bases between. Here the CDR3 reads CASSPGAEILYGYTF. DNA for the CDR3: TGTGCCAGCAGCCCAGGGGCAGAGATTCTCTATGGCTACACCTTC.

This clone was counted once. CDR3 in DNA: TGTGCCAGCAGCTCCTATCTCACAGATACGCAGTATTTT. Its translation is CASSSYLTDTQYF. This chain links TRBV11-3 with TRBJ2-3; D remains unclear. The CDR3 sequence is 13 residues long. V was cut by 4 bases and J by 2 bases, with 7 bases left in between. Germline CDR1 is SGHNT and CDR2 is YENEEA.

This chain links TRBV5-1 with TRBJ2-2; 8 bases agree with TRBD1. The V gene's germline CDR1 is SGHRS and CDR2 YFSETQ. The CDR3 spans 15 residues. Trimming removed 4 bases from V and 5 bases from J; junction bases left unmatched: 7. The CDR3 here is CASSPDRAITGELFF. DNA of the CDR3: TGCGCCAGCAGCCCGGACAGGGCTATAACCGGGGAGCTGTTTTTT.

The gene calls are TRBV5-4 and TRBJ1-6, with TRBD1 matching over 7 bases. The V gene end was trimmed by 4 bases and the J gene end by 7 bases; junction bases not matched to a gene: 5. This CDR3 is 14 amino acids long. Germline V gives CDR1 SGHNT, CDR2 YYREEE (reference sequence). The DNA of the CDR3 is TGTGCCAGCAGCCAACAGGGGAACAATTCACCCCTCCACTTT. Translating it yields CASSQQGNNSPLHF.

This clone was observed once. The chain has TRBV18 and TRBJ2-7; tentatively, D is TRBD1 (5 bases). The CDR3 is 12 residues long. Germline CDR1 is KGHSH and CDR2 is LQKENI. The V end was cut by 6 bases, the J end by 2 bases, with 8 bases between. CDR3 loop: CASSPGPYEQYF. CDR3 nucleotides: TGTGCCAGCTCGCCAGGGCCCTACGAGCAGTACTTC. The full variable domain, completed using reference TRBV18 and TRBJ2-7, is NAGVMQNPRHLVRRRGQEARLRCSPMKGHSHVYWYRQLPEEGLKFMVYLQKENIIDESGMPKERFSAEFPKEGPSILRIQQVVRGDSAAYFCASSPGPYEQYFGPGTRLTVT.

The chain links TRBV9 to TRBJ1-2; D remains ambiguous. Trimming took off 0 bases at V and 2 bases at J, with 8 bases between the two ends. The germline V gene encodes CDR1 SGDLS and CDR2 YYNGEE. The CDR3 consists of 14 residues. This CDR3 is CASSVGVGNYGYTF. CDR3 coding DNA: TGTGCCAGCAGCGTAGGAGTGGGAAACTATGGCTACACCTTC.

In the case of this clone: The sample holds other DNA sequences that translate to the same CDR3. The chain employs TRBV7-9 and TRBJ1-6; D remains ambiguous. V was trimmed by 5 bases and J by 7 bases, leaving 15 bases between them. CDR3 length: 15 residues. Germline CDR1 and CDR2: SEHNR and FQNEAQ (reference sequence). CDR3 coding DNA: TGTGCCAGCAGCCCCCCAGGCGCCGGGAATTCACCCCTCCACTTT. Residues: CASSPPGAGNSPLHF.

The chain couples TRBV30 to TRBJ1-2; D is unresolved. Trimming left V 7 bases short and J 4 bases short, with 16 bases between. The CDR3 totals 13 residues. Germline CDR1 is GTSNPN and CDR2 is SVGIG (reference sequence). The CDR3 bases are TGTGCCTACGGAGACGGGTCAAGCTATGGCTACACCTTC. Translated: CAYGDGSSYGYTF.

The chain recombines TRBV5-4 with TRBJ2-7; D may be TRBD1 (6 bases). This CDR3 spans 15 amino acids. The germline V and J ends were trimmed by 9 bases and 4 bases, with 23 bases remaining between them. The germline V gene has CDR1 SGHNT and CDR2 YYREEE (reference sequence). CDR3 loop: CATARAGGLVYEQYF. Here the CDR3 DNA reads TGTGCCACTGCTCGTGCTGGGGGCTTGGTTTACGAGCAGTACTTC.

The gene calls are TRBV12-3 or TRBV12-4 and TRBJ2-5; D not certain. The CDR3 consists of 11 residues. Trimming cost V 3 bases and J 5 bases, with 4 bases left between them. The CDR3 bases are TGTGCCAGCAGTTTTGAGGAGACCCAGTACTTC. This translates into CASSFEETQYF.

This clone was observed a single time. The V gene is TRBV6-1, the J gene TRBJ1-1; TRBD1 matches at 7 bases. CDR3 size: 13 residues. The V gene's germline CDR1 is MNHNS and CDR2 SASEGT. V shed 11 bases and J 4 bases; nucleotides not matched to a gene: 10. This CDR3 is CAGHRGEGTEAFF. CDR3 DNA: TGTGCCGGCCACAGGGGCGAGGGCACTGAAGCTTTCTTT.

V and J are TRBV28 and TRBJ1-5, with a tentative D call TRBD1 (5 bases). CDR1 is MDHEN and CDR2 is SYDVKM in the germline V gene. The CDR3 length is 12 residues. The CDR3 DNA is TGTGCGTCTAGGGGCCCCAATCAGCCCCAGCATTTT. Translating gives CASRGPNQPQHF.

CDR3 amino acids: CASRSGGLMDEQFF. Written as DNA, the CDR3 is TGTGCCAGCCGCAGCGGGGGCCTCATGGATGAGCAGTTCTTC. The V gene is TRBV2, the J gene TRBJ2-1; TRBD2 matches 8 bases. CDR3 length equals 14 residues. With 8 bases clipped from V and 8 bases from J, the junction kept 11 bases outside the gene matches. Germline V lookup: CDR1 SNHLY, CDR2 FYNNEI.

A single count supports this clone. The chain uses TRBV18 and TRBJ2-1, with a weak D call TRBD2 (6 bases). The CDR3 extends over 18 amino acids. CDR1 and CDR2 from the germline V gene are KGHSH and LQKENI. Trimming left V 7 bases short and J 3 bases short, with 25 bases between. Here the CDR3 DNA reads TGTGCCAGCTTGCGGGGTGCGGGGTCTAGCACTTACTACAATGAGCAGTTCTTC. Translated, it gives CASLRGAGSSTYYNEQFF. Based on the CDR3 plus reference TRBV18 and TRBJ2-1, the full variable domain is NAGVMQNPRHLVRRRGQEARLRCSPMKGHSHVYWYRQLPEEGLKFMVYLQKENIIDESGMPKERFSAEFPKEGPSILRIQQVVRGDSAAYFCASLRGAGSSTYYNEQFFGPGTRLTVL.

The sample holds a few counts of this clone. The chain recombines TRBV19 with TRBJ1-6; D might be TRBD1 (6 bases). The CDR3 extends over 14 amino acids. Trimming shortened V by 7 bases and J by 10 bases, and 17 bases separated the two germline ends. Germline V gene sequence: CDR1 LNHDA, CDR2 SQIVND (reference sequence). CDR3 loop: CASTKQGSGSPLHF. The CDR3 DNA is TGTGCCAGTACCAAACAGGGTTCGGGCTCACCCCTCCACTTT.

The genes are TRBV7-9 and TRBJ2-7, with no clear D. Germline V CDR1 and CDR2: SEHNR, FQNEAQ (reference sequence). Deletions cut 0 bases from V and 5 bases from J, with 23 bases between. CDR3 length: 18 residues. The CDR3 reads CASSLAVGVAERWNEQYF. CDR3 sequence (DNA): TGTGCCAGCAGCTTAGCGGTCGGTGTGGCGGAACGGTGGAACGAGCAGTACTTC.